Below, 9 T cell receptor beta chains from the same sample are listed, as sequenced in a study of CD8 T cells in ankylosing spondylitis. Their antigens are not known. General observations from the study: What seemed typical of ankylosing spondylitis blood was a TCR beta motif built from about 8 highly homologous variants.

MiXCR, applied by TCRdb to the 5' RACE reads, yields one record per CDR3 protein. The data hold more than 600,000 distinct CDR3 sequences, with under 20% observed a single time. Sequenced material: blood, either unsorted or a sorted T cell fraction (not recorded which). These receptors were taken from a male donor with ankylosing spondylitis.

The table lists this clonotype with a few counts. This chain uses TRBV5-1 with TRBJ1-6; D gene ambiguous. Germline CDR1 is SGHRS and CDR2 is YFSETQ. Between the trimmed V and J ends, which lost 4 bases and 0 bases, there was a span of 17 bases. The CDR3 contains 18 residues. The CDR3 DNA is TGCGCCAGCAGCGCGGGTGACCATAAGAGCTCCTATAATTCACCCCTCCACTTT. As protein: CASSAGDHKSSYNSPLHF.

A single count supports this clonotype. The CDR3 loop is CASSQEKGGRTEAFF. CDR3 nucleotides: TGTGCCAGCAGCCAAGAAAAAGGGGGGAGGACTGAAGCTTTCTTT. The chain combines TRBV4-2 with TRBJ1-1; maybe TRBD1 (6 bases). V lost 0 bases and J 5 bases, leaving 13 bases between the germline ends. The CDR3 is made up of 15 amino acids. CDR1 is LGHNA, CDR2 YNFKEQ, per germline.

The rearrangement joins TRBV2 to TRBJ1-1; possibly TRBD1 for D (5 bases). The CDR3 totals 13 residues. The V gene's germline CDR1 is SNHLY and CDR2 FYNNEI. Trimming pared 4 bases from V and 7 bases from J, leaving 13 bases between. CDR3 loop: CASSGGETNEAFF. The CDR3 DNA sequence: TGTGCCAGCAGTGGGGGGGAAACGAATGAAGCTTTCTTT.

In this sample, this clonotype turned up a few times. The rearrangement uses TRBV12-3 or TRBV12-4 and TRBJ1-2; 7 positions agree with TRBD1. The CDR3 runs 14 residues. After removal of 3 bases from V and 4 bases from J, the junction contained 5 bases not matched to a gene. The CDR3 is CASSLAGTVYGYTF. The CDR3 DNA reads TGTGCCAGCAGTTTGGCGGGGACAGTCTATGGCTACACCTTC.

This clonotype has a count of ten or more. The V call is TRBV29-1, the J call TRBJ2-1; 8 nucleotides align to TRBD2. The CDR3 runs to 14 residues. Germline V gene lookup returns CDR1 SQVTM and CDR2 ANQGSEA. J was trimmed by 4 bases and V by 1 base; bases with no gene match: 3. The CDR3 region is CSVEVAGIYNEQFF. The CDR3 DNA sequence: TGCAGCGTTGAAGTAGCGGGAATATACAATGAGCAGTTCTTC.

This clonotype was observed once. The chain recombines TRBV29-1 with TRBJ2-7; the match to TRBD1 covers 9 bases. This CDR3 has 15 amino acids. CDR1 and CDR2 from the germline V gene are SQVTM and ANQGSEA. The trim removed 7 bases at V and 3 bases at J, leaving 13 bases unmatched. The chain's CDR3 is CSAPSTGGVIYEQYF. CDR3 DNA sequence: TGCAGCGCTCCGTCGACAGGGGGGGTGATCTACGAGCAGTACTTC.

In its sample, this clonotype was seen a few times. The J gene is TRBJ2-3, the V gene TRBV6-2 or TRBV6-3; D perhaps matches TRBD1 (5 bases). V shed 3 bases and J shed 5 bases, with 12 bases lying between them. The CDR3 sequence is 14 residues long. The germline gives CDR1 MNHEY, CDR2 SVGEGT. DNA for the CDR3: TGTGCCAGCAGTTATGGGTCAGGGAAAGATACGCAGTATTTT. Residues: CASSYGSGKDTQYF.

Worth noting for this clonotype: One end of the junction fails to match germline, which may point to a read error. The chain couples TRBV12-3 or TRBV12-4 to TRBJ1-5; D may be TRBD1 (5 bases). The CDR3 has 12 residues. Written as DNA, the CDR3 is TGTGCCAGCAGGTTAGACAGTCAGCCCCAGCATTTT. Its protein is CASRLDSQPQHF.

This clonotype was counted between two and nine times. V and J are TRBV12-3 or TRBV12-4 and TRBJ1-5; D gene ambiguous. Trimming shortened V by 3 bases and J by 3 bases, and 6 bases separated the two germline ends. The CDR3 consists of 13 residues. In DNA form, the CDR3 reads TGTGCCAGCAGTTTCATGTACAATCAGCCCCAGCATTTT. This gives the protein CASSFMYNQPQHF.